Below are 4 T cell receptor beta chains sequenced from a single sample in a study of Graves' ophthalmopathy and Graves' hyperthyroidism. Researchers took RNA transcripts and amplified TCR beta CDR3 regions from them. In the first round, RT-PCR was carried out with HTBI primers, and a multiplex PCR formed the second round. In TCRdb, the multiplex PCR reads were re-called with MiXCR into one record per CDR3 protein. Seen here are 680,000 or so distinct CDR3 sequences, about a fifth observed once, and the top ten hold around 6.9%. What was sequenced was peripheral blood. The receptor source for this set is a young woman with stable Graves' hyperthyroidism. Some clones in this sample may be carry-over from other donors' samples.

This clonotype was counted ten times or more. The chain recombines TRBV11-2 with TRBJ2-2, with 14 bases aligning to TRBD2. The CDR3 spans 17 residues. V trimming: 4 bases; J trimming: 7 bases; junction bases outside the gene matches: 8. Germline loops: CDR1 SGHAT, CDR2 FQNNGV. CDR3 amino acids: CASSSTSGRARIGELFF. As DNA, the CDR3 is TGTGCCAGCAGCTCGACTAGCGGGAGGGCCAGGATCGGGGAGCTGTTTTTT. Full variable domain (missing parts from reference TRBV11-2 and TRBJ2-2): EAGVAQSPRYKIIEKRQSVAFWCNPISGHATLYWYQQILGQGPKLLIQFQNNGVVDDSQLPKDRFSAERLKGVDSTLKIQPAKLEDSAVYLCASSSTSGRARIGELFFGEGSRLTVL.

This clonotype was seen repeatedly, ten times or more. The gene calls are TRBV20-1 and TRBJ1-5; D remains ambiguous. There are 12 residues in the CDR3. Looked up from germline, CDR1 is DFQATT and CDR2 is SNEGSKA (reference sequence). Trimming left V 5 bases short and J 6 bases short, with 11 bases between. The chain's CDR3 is CSARSHFQPQHF. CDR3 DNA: TGCAGTGCTCGCTCCCACTTTCAGCCCCAGCATTTT.

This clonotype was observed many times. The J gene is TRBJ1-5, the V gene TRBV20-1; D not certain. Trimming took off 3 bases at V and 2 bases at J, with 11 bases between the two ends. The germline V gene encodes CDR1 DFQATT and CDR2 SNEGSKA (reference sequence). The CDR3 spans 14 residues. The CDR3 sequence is CSASPGPRNQPQHF. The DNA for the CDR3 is TGCAGTGCTAGTCCAGGACCCCGCAATCAGCCCCAGCATTTT.

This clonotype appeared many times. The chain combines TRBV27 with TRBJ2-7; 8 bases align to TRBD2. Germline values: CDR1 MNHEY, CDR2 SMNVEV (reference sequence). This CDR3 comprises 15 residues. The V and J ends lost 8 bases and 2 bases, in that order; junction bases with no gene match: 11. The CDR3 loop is CASLSLAGDTYEQYF. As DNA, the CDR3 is TGTGCCAGCTTATCGCTAGCGGGCGACACCTACGAGCAGTACTTC.